Presented here are 7 T cell receptor beta chains from one specimen sequenced in a study of CD8+ T cells in alopecia areata. The authors extracted RNA and reverse transcribed it into cDNA as the sequencing template. The repertoire was sequenced with immunoSEQ multiplex PCR; TCRdb's copy has only in-frame clones and lacks some. The sample includes 150,000 to 200,000 clones, 64% of them seen just once. The treatment: oral pan-JAK inhibitor, 5-10 mg twice daily. The sequencing here drew on CD4+ T cells sorted from blood, taken around week 50, from a patient treated with tofacitinib. The receptors come from a human donor with alopecia areata.

With respect to this clone: One end of the junction does not line up with germline, which may come from a read error. The chain has TRBV29-1 and TRBJ1-2; D not resolved. Germline assignment: CDR1 SQVTM and CDR2 ANQGSEA. This CDR3 has 10 residues. CDR3 region: CSVDDYGYTF. CDR3 nucleotides: TGCAGCGTTGATGACTACGGCTACACCTTC. Complete variable domain (other parts from reference TRBV29-1 and TRBJ1-2): SAVISQKPSRDICQRGTSLTIQCQVDSQVTMMFWYRQQPGQSLTLIATANQGSEATYESGFVIDKFPISRPNLTFSTLTVSNMSPEDSSIYLCSVDDYGYTFGSGTRLTVV.

The chain links TRBV11-2 to TRBJ2-2; D may correspond to TRBD1 or TRBD2 (5 bases each). This CDR3 is 15 amino acids long. Germline lookup yields CDR1 SGHAT and CDR2 FQNNGV. V lost 4 bases to trimming and J lost 2 bases, with 11 bases between them. CDR3: CASSSGTTNTGELFF. CDR3 nucleotides: TGTGCCAGCAGCTCCGGGACGACCAACACCGGGGAGCTGTTTTTT.

The chain couples TRBV5-6 to TRBJ2-3; unclear D gene. Germline lookup yields CDR1 SGHDT and CDR2 YYEEEE. The CDR3 loop spans 15 amino acids. Trimming shortened V by 1 base and J by 0 bases, and 9 bases separated the two germline ends. The CDR3 bases are TGTGCCAGCAGCTTGACGACTTTAAGCACAGATACGCAGTATTTT. This gives the protein CASSLTTLSTDTQYF.

This sequence joins TRBV4-3 and TRBJ2-2, with D perhaps matching TRBD2 (5 bases). Germline loops: CDR1 LGHNA, CDR2 YSLEER. CDR3 length equals 14 residues. V lost 1 base, J lost 6 bases, and 9 bases lay in between. CDR3 nucleotides: TGCGCCAGCAGCCAAGCGGGCGGGTCCGGGGAGCTGTTTTTT. This codes for CASSQAGGSGELFF.

The chain couples TRBV13 to TRBJ1-2, with D perhaps TRBD1 (5 bases). Germline-derived CDR1 and CDR2 are PRHDT and FYEKMQ (reference sequence). Trimming took 4 bases from V and 11 from J, leaving 14 bases between them. The CDR3 totals 12 residues. The CDR3 sequence: CASSSGTAPYTF. The CDR3 region has the DNA TGTGCCAGCAGCTCCGGGACGGCGCCTTACACCTTC. Based on the CDR3 plus reference TRBV13 and TRBJ1-2, the full variable domain is AAGVIQSPRHLIKEKRETATLKCYPIPRHDTVYWYQQGPGQDPQFLISFYEKMQSDKGSIPDRFSAQQFSDYHSELNMSSLELGDSALYFCASSSGTAPYTFGSGTRLTVV.

This clone was recorded once. The chain links TRBV20-1 to TRBJ1-2, with TRBD1 as a possible D gene (6 bases). The CDR3 length is 11 residues. The germline gives CDR1 DFQATT, CDR2 SNEGSKA (reference sequence). Trimming removed 4 bases from V and 8 bases from J, with 11 bases in between. For the CDR3, the DNA is TGCAGTGCTAACAGGGACATGGGCTACACCTTC. Translated, it gives CSANRDMGYTF.

This clone was recorded a few times. V is TRBV27 and J is TRBJ1-2; no reliable D call. Germline V CDR1 and CDR2: MNHEY, SMNVEV (reference sequence). CDR3 length: 13 residues. V was cut by 6 bases and J by 8 bases, with 16 bases left in between. CDR3 protein: CASSPLSVGGYTF. The CDR3 DNA is TGTGCCAGCAGCCCACTTTCTGTAGGGGGCTACACCTTC.